Shown below are 26 T cell receptor beta chains from a single sample sequenced in a study of cytomegalovirus exposure and HLA in healthy donors. This PCR relied on a set of 60 Vbeta primers and 13 Jbeta primers. TCRdb keeps only in-frame clones here, not all; method: immunoSEQ multiplex PCR. Altogether 150,000 or so clones are present, roughly 80% being singletons, with the ten largest covering roughly an eighth. The sequencing input was PBMCs. These receptors were collected from a man between 35 and 55 years old in good health and CMV-seropositive.

This chain connects TRBV27 to TRBJ2-5; 7 positions agree with TRBD1. This CDR3 is 16 amino acids long. V shed 4 bases and J 3 bases; nucleotides not matched to a gene: 11. Germline lookup yields CDR1 MNHEY and CDR2 SMNVEV (reference sequence). DNA for the CDR3: TGTGCCAGCAGTTCAAGAGGGGGCGGTTTAAAAGAGACCCAGTACTTC. Protein sequence: CASSSRGGGLKETQYF.

The chain couples TRBV11-2 to TRBJ1-4; no definite D call. The V end lost 5 bases, the J end lost 4 bases, and 11 bases lay between the germline ends. CDR1 SGHAT and CDR2 FQNNGV come from the germline V gene. This CDR3 is 14 amino acids long. The CDR3 loop is CASSPSRINEKLFF. The CDR3 bases are TGTGCCAGCAGCCCCAGTCGAATTAATGAAAAACTGTTTTTT. Variable domain in full (rest from reference TRBV11-2 and TRBJ1-4): EAGVAQSPRYKIIEKRQSVAFWCNPISGHATLYWYQQILGQGPKLLIQFQNNGVVDDSQLPKDRFSAERLKGVDSTLKIQPAKLEDSAVYLCASSPSRINEKLFFGSGTQLSVL.

This chain connects TRBV30 to TRBJ2-1; 10 positions agree with TRBD2. The trim removed 3 bases at V and 6 bases at J, leaving 5 bases unmatched. Germline V lookup: CDR1 GTSNPN, CDR2 SVGIG (reference sequence). The CDR3 length is 14 residues. The CDR3 DNA reads as TGTGCCTGGAGGCTAGCGGGAGCGGGCAATGAGCAGTTCTTC. This codes for CAWRLAGAGNEQFF.

This chain links TRBV29-1 with TRBJ2-3, with 8 bases matching TRBD2. The length of the CDR3 is 14 residues. Germline CDR1 is SQVTM and CDR2 is ANQGSEA. V was clipped by 7 bases and J by 6 bases; unmatched bases: 12. The CDR3 loop is CSASSGSRKDTQYF. The DNA of the CDR3 is TGCAGCGCGTCGAGCGGGAGTCGCAAGGATACGCAGTATTTT.

V and J are TRBV28 and TRBJ1-1; no clear D. V gave up 4 bases and J gave up 5 bases, with 14 bases separating them. Germline-derived CDR1 and CDR2 are MDHEN and SYDVKM. CDR3 length: 14 residues. CDR3 protein: CASSSRGLGTEAFF. The DNA for the CDR3 is TGTGCCAGCAGTTCTCGGGGTTTGGGGACTGAAGCTTTCTTT.

This clone has just one count. The rearrangement uses TRBV7-2 and TRBJ2-5, with 7 bases identical to TRBD1. Trimming took 5 bases from V and 4 from J; bases not matched to a gene: 7. Germline V CDR1 and CDR2: SGHTA, FQGNSA. CDR3 length equals 14 residues. The CDR3 DNA reads as TGTGCCAGCAGCCGACAGGGTAGGAGAGAGACCCAGTACTTC. Translated: CASSRQGRRETQYF.

V and J are TRBV20-1 and TRBJ2-3; D remains unclear. Trimming stripped 1 base from V and 11 bases from J, with 10 bases between. CDR1 and CDR2 (germline): DFQATT, SNEGSKA (reference sequence). The CDR3 covers 11 residues. CDR3 nucleotides: TGCAGTGCTAGAGGCCCACCGGGGCAGTATTTT. This gives the protein CSARGPPGQYF.

Comment on this clone: Additional DNA sequences in this sample encode the identical CDR3. The chain joins TRBV28 to TRBJ2-3; D perhaps matches TRBD2 (6 bases). The CDR3 is 12 residues long. V lost 9 bases, J lost 2 bases, and 9 bases lay in between. Germline lookup yields CDR1 MDHEN and CDR2 SYDVKM. CDR3 in DNA: TGTGCCAGTACTAGCTCCACAGATACGCAGTATTTT. Translating it yields CASTSSTDTQYF. Together with reference TRBV28 and TRBJ2-3, the CDR3 gives the full variable domain: DVKVTQSSRYLVKRTGEKVFLECVQDMDHENMFWYRQDPGLGLRLIYFSYDVKMKEKGDIPEGYSVSREKKERFSLILESASTNQTSMYLCASTSSTDTQYFGPGTRLTVL.

The V call is TRBV6-1, the J call TRBJ2-1; 7 bases agree with TRBD2. With 8 bases clipped from V and 5 bases from J, the junction kept 12 bases outside the gene matches. CDR1 is MNHNS and CDR2 is SASEGT in the germline V gene. The CDR3 has 15 amino acids. CDR3 protein: CASGGVGVPHNEQFF. The DNA for the CDR3 is TGTGCCAGCGGGGGGGTCGGGGTTCCACACAATGAGCAGTTCTTC.

This rearrangement joins TRBV18 to TRBJ1-4; no clear D gene. The V end lost 3 bases, the J end lost 8 bases, and 10 bases lay between the germline ends. The CDR3 is 13 residues long. Germline V gene sequence: CDR1 KGHSH, CDR2 LQKENI. The DNA of the CDR3 is TGTGCCAGCTCACCCGGCGGTGGGGAAAAACTGTTTTTT. Its protein product is CASSPGGGEKLFF.

The J gene is TRBJ1-2, the V gene TRBV11-2; a weak D match, TRBD1 (5 bases). CDR1 is SGHAT and CDR2 is FQNNGV in the germline V gene. The CDR3 loop spans 13 amino acids. Trimming removed 2 bases at V and 8 bases at J, with 12 bases between. CDR3 region: CASSLNGRGGYTF. The CDR3 DNA follows: TGTGCCAGCAGCTTAAATGGGAGGGGCGGCTACACCTTC.

V gene TRBV19 combines with J gene TRBJ2-5, with 10 bases matching TRBD2. Germline-derived CDR1 and CDR2 are LNHDA and SQIVND (reference sequence). This CDR3 comprises 16 residues. V trimming: 4 bases; J trimming: 5 bases; junction bases outside the gene matches: 10. The CDR3, as DNA: TGTGCCAGTAGTAAAGGGCTAGCGGGAGATTGGGAGACCCAGTACTTC. Amino acid sequence: CASSKGLAGDWETQYF.

V is TRBV27 and J is TRBJ2-3; 14 positions agree with TRBD2. V shed 2 bases, J shed 3 bases, and the junction held 4 bases outside the gene matches. Germline V gene data show CDR1 as MNHEY and CDR2 as SMNVEV (reference sequence). There are 17 residues in the CDR3. The CDR3 sequence: CASSLARTSGRTDTQYF. As DNA, the CDR3 is TGTGCCAGCAGTTTAGCCCGGACTAGCGGGAGGACAGATACGCAGTATTTT.

The chain recombines TRBV9 with TRBJ2-5, with unresolved D. There are 15 residues in the CDR3. Trimming stripped 0 bases from V and 3 bases from J, with 12 bases between. CDR1 is SGDLS and CDR2 is YYNGEE in the germline V gene. This CDR3 reads CASSVGTHAKETQYF. The CDR3, as DNA: TGTGCCAGCAGCGTAGGCACCCACGCTAAAGAGACCCAGTACTTC.

The chain has TRBV19 and TRBJ2-5; possibly TRBD1 for D (6 bases). CDR3 length equals 15 residues. Trimming removed 6 bases from V and 4 bases from J, with 18 bases in between. CDR1 is LNHDA and CDR2 is SQIVND in the germline V gene (reference sequence). As DNA, the CDR3 is TGTGCCAGTAGCGGGGACACGGAAATCGGAGAGACCCAGTACTTC. This codes for CASSGDTEIGETQYF. Variable domain in full (rest from reference TRBV19 and TRBJ2-5): DGGITQSPKYLFRKEGQNVTLSCEQNLNHDAMYWYRQDPGQGLRLIYYSQIVNDFQKGDIAEGYSVSREKKESFPLTVTSAQKNPTAFYLCASSGDTEIGETQYFGPGTRLLVL.

The count of this clone is one. The chain recombines TRBV7-9 with TRBJ2-7; 9 bases line up with TRBD1. V was clipped by 1 base and J by 7 bases; unmatched bases: 8. The germline CDR1 and CDR2 sequences are SEHNR and FQNEAQ (reference sequence). The CDR3 loop spans 15 amino acids. The CDR3 DNA reads as TGTGCCAGCAGCTTAGGTGGGACAGGGTCTTTAGAGCAGTACTTC. This codes for CASSLGGTGSLEQYF.

This clone was found once. This sequence joins TRBV5-5 and TRBJ2-6, with D unresolved. With 3 bases removed from V and 1 base from J, the gap between germline ends came to 8 bases. The CDR3 has 15 residues. Germline CDR1 SGHKS, CDR2 YYEKEE (reference sequence). CDR3 protein: CASSSPESGANVLTF. CDR3 sequence (DNA): TGTGCCAGCAGCTCACCAGAATCTGGGGCCAACGTCCTGACTTTC.

A few counts support this clone. CDR3 in amino acids: CASSEGQGADTQYF. Here the CDR3 DNA reads TGTGCCAGCAGTGAAGGACAGGGGGCAGATACGCAGTATTTT. V gene TRBV6-5 combines with J gene TRBJ2-3; 10 bases agree with TRBD1. V shed 5 bases, J shed 4 bases, and the junction held 3 bases outside the gene matches. Germline CDR1 reads MNHEY; CDR2 reads SVGAGI. CDR3 length: 14 amino acids.

The chain employs TRBV7-2 and TRBJ2-2, with 8 bases aligning to TRBD2. V trimming: 7 bases; J trimming: 2 bases; junction bases outside the gene matches: 6. The CDR3 has 15 residues. Germline loops: CDR1 SGHTA, CDR2 FQGNSA. As DNA, the CDR3 is TGTGCCAGCACCCGAAGCGGGAGAAACACCGGGGAGCTGTTTTTT. It is translated as CASTRSGRNTGELFF.

A single count supports this clone. J is TRBJ2-7 and V is TRBV7-9, with 10 bases fitting TRBD2. Germline CDR1 is SEHNR and CDR2 is FQNEAQ (reference sequence). This CDR3 spans 17 amino acids. Trimming at V came to 1 base and at J to 4 bases, leaving 10 bases not matched to a gene. The CDR3 region has the DNA TGTGCCAGCAGCTTAGTTTTCGCTAGCGGGAGTTGGTACGAGCAGTACTTC. It yields the protein CASSLVFASGSWYEQYF.

The chain uses TRBV7-2 and TRBJ2-3, with D perhaps matching TRBD2 (6 bases). The germline V and J ends were trimmed by 4 bases and 5 bases, with 13 bases remaining between them. Germline CDR1 SGHTA, CDR2 FQGNSA. This CDR3 is 14 amino acids long. CDR3 amino acids: CASSSGLKRDTQYF. Here the CDR3 DNA reads TGTGCCAGCAGCTCCGGACTAAAGAGAGATACGCAGTATTTT.

This clone was counted only a few times. The rearrangement uses TRBV5-6 and TRBJ2-5, with TRBD1 identical over 7 bases. This CDR3 is 14 amino acids long. The germline V gene encodes CDR1 SGHDT and CDR2 YYEEEE. With V trimmed by 3 bases and J by 0 bases, 2 bases remained unmatched. The CDR3 loop reads CASSSTGDQETQYF. The CDR3 bases are TGTGCCAGCAGCTCAACAGGGGACCAAGAGACCCAGTACTTC. Together with reference TRBV5-6 and TRBJ2-5, the CDR3 gives the full variable domain: DAGVTQSPTHLIKTRGQQVTLRCSPKSGHDTVSWYQQALGQGPQFIFQYYEEEERQRGNFPDRFSGHQFPNYSSELNVNALLLGDSALYLCASSSTGDQETQYFGPGTRLLVL.

This sequence joins TRBV5-6 and TRBJ2-1, with D maybe TRBD2 (6 bases). V was pared by 7 bases and J by 4 bases, with 21 bases between. The CDR3 runs 16 residues. The germline gives CDR1 SGHDT, CDR2 YYEEEE. CDR3 residues: CASHWLGSRLYNEQFF. For the CDR3, the DNA is TGTGCCAGCCACTGGCTCGGGAGCCGGCTTTACAATGAGCAGTTCTTC.

This chain connects TRBV7-2 to TRBJ2-3; 11 bases agree with TRBD2. Germline V gene data show CDR1 as SGHTA and CDR2 as FQGNSA. The trim removed 3 bases at V and 6 bases at J, leaving 8 bases unmatched. The CDR3 loop spans 16 amino acids. The CDR3 sequence is CASSFSGRALRDTQYF. The CDR3, as DNA: TGTGCCAGCAGCTTTAGCGGGAGGGCCCTCCGGGATACGCAGTATTTT.

The chain uses TRBV19 and TRBJ2-2, with 8 bases identical to TRBD2. The CDR3 extends over 16 amino acids. CDR1 and CDR2 from the germline V gene are LNHDA and SQIVND (reference sequence). Trimming took 7 bases from V and 2 from J; bases not matched to a gene: 9. CDR3 amino acids: CASTITGRVNTGELFF. CDR3 bases: TGTGCCAGTACAATAACCGGGAGGGTCAACACCGGGGAGCTGTTTTTT.

The rearrangement joins TRBV9 to TRBJ1-2, with D unclear. Trimming shortened V by 6 bases and J by 8 bases, and 17 bases separated the two germline ends. Germline CDR1 is SGDLS and CDR2 is YYNGEE. This CDR3 has 13 amino acids. CDR3 coding DNA: TGTGCCAGCAAAAACTACGGATTTGGAGGCTACACCTTC. As protein: CASKNYGFGGYTF.